The 13 T cell receptor beta chains given below trace back to one sample, sequenced in a study of spatial heterogeneity in lung cancer (dated by TCRdb to between 2018 and 2021). Broader findings and caveats from the paper: The number of expanded intratumoral alpha and beta TCRs correlated with the tumor nonsynonymous mutation count.

The library was generated by 5' RACE. The sequencer listed for this sample is NextSeq 500. Using fastp trimming at Q25 and MiXCR clonotype assembly, TCRdb reanalyzed the public sequencing data and kept in-frame beta chains. Entries that share a CDR3 protein sequence are merged under the most common genes and DNA. This sample gives fewer than 20,000 distinct CDR3 sequences in total; approximately 6.8% of them show up just once. Roughly a fifth of the sample belongs to the ten largest clones. Their target antigens are unknown. The time point label here, explained by the study, means: sample taken at primary tumor resection. The sequencing here drew on lung tumor tissue, taken at surgery. The origin of the receptors is a female donor with early-stage non-small cell lung cancer.

This clonotype was seen at least ten times. This beta chain represents an off-target read in a library built for alpha chains; its size is of limited meaning. The V call is TRBV12-3 or TRBV12-4, the J call TRBJ1-3; D is unresolved. The CDR3 has 11 amino acids. V lost 2 bases, J lost 7 bases, and 3 bases lay in between. The CDR3 loop reads CASSLRNTIYF. For the CDR3, the DNA is TGTGCCAGCAGTTTAAGGAACACCATATATTTT.

Of note for this clonotype: A read error is possible here, since a much larger clone lies one base away. This beta chain is an off-target read within a library intended for alpha chains, so its frequency means little. V usage is TRBV6-6 and J usage is TRBJ1-1, with D uncertain. The CDR3 loop spans 14 amino acids. The V gene lost 10 bases and the J gene lost 1 base, with 16 bases spanning the gap. The germline V gene has CDR1 MNHNY and CDR2 SVGAGI (reference sequence). DNA of the CDR3: TGTGCCAACAGAAACCGCGGTTCGAACACTGAAGCTTTCTTT. Residues: CANRNRGSNTEAFF.

This clonotype was seen a handful of times. For a library built for alpha chains, this beta chain is a stray read; little rests on its size. DNA of the CDR3: TGTGCCAGCAGCCTAGGAGGACAGGGGCTGAATGAGCAGTTCTTC. Translation gives CASSLGGQGLNEQFF. The chain carries TRBV7-2 and TRBJ2-1, with 9 nucleotides matching TRBD1. CDR1 is SGHTA, CDR2 FQGNSA, per germline. Losses at the gene ends were 5 bases for V and 7 bases for J; bases not matched to a gene: 9. The CDR3 has 15 residues.

This clonotype was counted many times. The library was designed around alpha chains, so this beta chain is a stray read whose abundance carries little weight. The rearrangement uses TRBV20-1 and TRBJ1-1; D ambiguous. Germline V gives CDR1 DFQATT, CDR2 SNEGSKA (reference sequence). Trimming left V 2 bases short and J 0 bases short, with 4 bases between. The CDR3 covers 12 residues. The CDR3 spells CSARQMNTEAFF. The CDR3 DNA reads as TGCAGTGCTAGACAGATGAACACTGAAGCTTTCTTT.

In the case of this clonotype: For a library built for alpha chains, this beta chain is a stray read; little rests on its size. The chain combines TRBV4-3 with TRBJ1-3, with D perhaps TRBD1 (6 bases). The CDR3 totals 16 residues. Germline V CDR1 and CDR2: LGHNA, YSLEER. Deletions cut 1 base from V and 2 bases from J, with 12 bases between. CDR3 coding DNA: TGCGCCAGCAGCCAAGGGCTGACAGGAACTGGAAACACCATATATTTT. Amino acid sequence: CASSQGLTGTGNTIYF.

Note on this clonotype: The library was designed around alpha chains, so this beta chain is a stray read whose abundance carries little weight. This chain's CDR3 is CASGLAGYYNEQFF. CDR3 nucleotide sequence: TGTGCCAGCGGACTAGCGGGGTACTACAATGAGCAGTTCTTC. V usage is TRBV3-1 and J usage is TRBJ2-1, with TRBD2 identical over 12 bases. The CDR3 has 14 amino acids. Trimming at V came to 8 bases and at J to 3 bases, leaving 2 bases not matched to a gene. The germline V gene has CDR1 LGHDT and CDR2 YNNKEL (reference sequence).

This clonotype was recorded at least ten times. This beta chain represents an off-target read in a library built for alpha chains; its size is of limited meaning. The V and J genes are TRBV10-3 and TRBJ2-2; no definite D call. The germline V gene encodes CDR1 ENHRY and CDR2 SYGVKD. The CDR3 is 15 amino acids. V lost 11 bases and J 0 bases, leaving 16 bases between the germline ends. The CDR3: CAGSPLTANTGELFF. The CDR3 region has the DNA TGTGCCGGTTCTCCCCTGACGGCGAACACCGGGGAGCTGTTTTTT.

This clonotype was detected ten times or more. The library was prepared for alpha chains; this beta chain is a stray read, so its frequency means little. V and J are TRBV12-3 or TRBV12-4 and TRBJ1-4; D possibly corresponds to TRBD1 (6 bases). Between the trimmed V and J ends, which lost 5 bases and 2 bases, there was a span of 15 bases. CDR3 length: 16 residues. This CDR3 reads CASSIKQGWTNEKLFF. The CDR3 region has the DNA TGTGCCAGCAGTATCAAACAGGGTTGGACTAATGAAAAACTGTTTTTT.

This clonotype has ten or more counts. Within a library made for alpha chains, this beta chain is off target, and its count is uninformative. Written as DNA, the CDR3 is TGCAGTGCTAGACGCGGGTCAGGTGGCGGTCAGCCCCAGCATTTT. Amino acid sequence: CSARRGSGGGQPQHF. The rearrangement joins TRBV20-1 to TRBJ1-5; no clear D. CDR1 and CDR2 from the germline V gene are DFQATT and SNEGSKA (reference sequence). The V end lost 2 bases, the J end lost 6 bases, and 17 bases lay between the germline ends. This CDR3 region has 15 residues.

This clonotype was counted at least ten times. This beta chain is a stray read from a library made for alpha chains; its abundance is not meaningful. This chain connects TRBV21-1 to TRBJ1-1; the DNA was not compared with TRBD1, the D call given in the table. TRBV21-1 is given as a pseudogene. The CDR3 covers 14 residues. The DNA for the CDR3 is TGTGCCAGCGGGAGAGGGACAGGGAGCCCTGAAGCTTTCTTT. This translates into CASGRGTGSPEAFF.

For this clonotype: This may come from a read error, since a much larger clone is one base off. This beta chain turned up in a library designed for alpha chains; as an off-target read, its abundance says little. The chain has TRBV5-1 and TRBJ1-5; D is possibly TRBD1 (5 bases). Germline V gives CDR1 SGHRS, CDR2 YFSETQ. The length of the CDR3 is 14 residues. Trimming took off 4 bases at V and 7 bases at J, with 15 bases between the two ends. The CDR3 DNA is TGCGCCAGCAGCCCGGGGCATGCGGGACAGCCCCAGCATTTT. Its translation: CASSPGHAGQPQHF. Supplemented by reference TRBV5-1 and TRBJ1-5, the full variable domain reads KAGVTQTPRYLIKTRGQQVTLSCSPISGHRSVSWYQQTPGQGLQFLFEYFSETQRNKGNFPGRFSGRQFSNSRSEMNVSTLELGDSALYLCASSPGHAGQPQHFGDGTRLSIL.

Concerning this clonotype itself: This beta chain is an off-target read within a library intended for alpha chains, so its frequency means little. The V gene is TRBV19, the J gene TRBJ2-2, with 7 bases matching TRBD1. Trimming removed 5 bases from V and 1 base from J; junction bases left unmatched: 7. CDR3 length: 16 residues. Germline V gene sequence: CDR1 LNHDA, CDR2 SQIVND (reference sequence). The CDR3 DNA reads TGTGCCAGTAGTGAGACCTGGACAGGGAACACCGGGGAGCTGTTTTTT. Translated: CASSETWTGNTGELFF. Combining the CDR3 with reference TRBV19 and TRBJ2-2 gives the whole variable domain DGGITQSPKYLFRKEGQNVTLSCEQNLNHDAMYWYRQDPGQGLRLIYYSQIVNDFQKGDIAEGYSVSREKKESFPLTVTSAQKNPTAFYLCASSETWTGNTGELFFGEGSRLTVL.

This clonotype occurred a few times. The junction and the germline gene differ at one end; a read error may be behind it. Because the library targeted alpha chains, this beta chain is an off-target read whose size means little. The chain joins TRBV2 to TRBJ1-1; 9 bases align to TRBD1. The CDR3 extends over 18 amino acids. The germline CDR1 and CDR2 sequences are SNHLY and FYNNEI. This chain's CDR3 is CASREVPGQGPKNTEAFF. CDR3 DNA sequence: TGTGCCAGCAGAGAAGTCCCGGGACAGGGACCTAAGAACACTGAAGCTTTCTTT.